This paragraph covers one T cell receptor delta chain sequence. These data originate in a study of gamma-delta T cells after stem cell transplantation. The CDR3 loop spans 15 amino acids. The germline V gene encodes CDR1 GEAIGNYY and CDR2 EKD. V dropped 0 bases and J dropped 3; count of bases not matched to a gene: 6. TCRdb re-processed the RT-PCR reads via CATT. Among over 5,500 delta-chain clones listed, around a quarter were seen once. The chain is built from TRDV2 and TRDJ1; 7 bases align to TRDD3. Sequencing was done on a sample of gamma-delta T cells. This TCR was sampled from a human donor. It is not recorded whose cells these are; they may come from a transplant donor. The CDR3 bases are TGTGCCTGTGACACCTTCCCTGGGGGGTCCGATAAACTCATCTTT. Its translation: CACDTFPGGSDKLIF.